The sequence of this T cell receptor (beta chain) was determined in a study of CD8+ T cells in alopecia areata (dated 2018 in TCRdb). About the full investigation: Treated patients were enrolled in an open-label pilot trial of oral tofacitinib at 5 to 10 mg twice daily for moderate-to-severe alopecia areata. For the treated patients, the SALT score, which quantifies what percentage of scalp surface area is affected, served as the measure of disease severity. Human TCRbeta sequencing covered scalp tissue and sorted CD4+ and CD8+ peripheral blood T cells from patchy and totalis/universalis alopecia areata patients and healthy controls. RNA was extracted with the PAXgene miRNA kit for fixed scalp, the miRNeasy kit for PBMCs, and the RNeasy kit for mouse skin. Scalp clonality was compared among normal scalp (n=4), patchy alopecia areata scalp (n=8), and alopecia totalis/universalis scalp (n=8). High-throughput TCRbeta sequencing was used to examine T cell clonal expansion in alopecia areata in both the C3H/HeJ mouse model and human patients. Amplification of TCRbeta CDR3 regions was done by immunoSEQ multiplex PCR using 35 Vbeta forward primers and 13 Jbeta reverse primers. Patients on tofacitinib were biopsied at baseline and after 4 and 24 weeks of treatment, and several of the patients also had a later scalp biopsy. Patients stayed on tofacitinib for 6 to 18 months and then had 6 months of follow-up off drug so that delayed response and recurrence could be assessed.

In regard to this clone: It lacks a known antigen. It has no much larger one-base neighbor in the sample; base qualities were not kept.

Libraries were built with the immunoSEQ multiplex PCR assay. For TCR sequencing, RNA was extracted from every sample and reverse transcribed into cDNA to serve as template. SuperScript III was used to make first-strand cDNA, primed with a 2:1 mix of oligo-dT and random hexamers. A synthetic immune receptor repertoire was used to measure amplification bias, and any remaining bias was corrected computationally. The published analysis was carried out like this. Raw reads were preprocessed to remove errors, and CDR3 was defined by IMGT conventions from the conserved cysteine to phenylalanine. Clonality was computed as 1 minus the Shannon entropy, with the entropy normalized by log2 of the number of productive unique TCRs. Whether scalp clones were CD4 or CD8 was inferred by matching scalp TCRbeta sequences against CD4 and CD8 repertoires sorted from blood. The table was pulled from immuneACCESS by TCRdb, which kept in-frame rearrangements only. Such tables lose some clones; where checked, under half of the loss comes from unresolved V genes, and the rest has no known cause. That table furnishes V, J and clone size, whereas the DNA furnished D and trimming. The sample data list 200,000 to 250,000 clones, and around 66% of these were observed just once. The top ten constitute 1% to 1.5% of the sample.

The sample's treatment or condition label, decoded: oral pan-JAK inhibitor, 5-10 mg twice daily. Lesional scalp punch biopsies and peripheral blood were collected from alopecia areata patients. PBMCs were separated by density centrifugation and stained for CD3, CD4 and CD8, after which CD4+ and CD8+ T cells were sorted on a FACSAria. Looking up the germline V gene yields CDR1 ENHRY and CDR2 SYGVKD. Including cysteine and phenylalanine, the CDR3 has 13 amino acids. The retained sequence is limited to the CDR3, 39 bases, with the frame set at the first base. Compared with germline, V lacks 7 bases and J lacks 6 bases; bases without a gene match: 4. Points the paper makes about the study in general: Compared with normal scalp, lesional scalp had higher clonality and more expanded CD8+ clones, particularly in alopecia totalis/universalis, a pattern that suggests antigenic drive. Unlike mouse skin, which is dominated by gammadelta T cells, normal human skin has resident alphabeta T cells that are also sequenced, and this complicates analysis of the scalp TCR repertoire. Scalp clonality and the number of expanded CD8+ clones among the top 100 scalp clones were significantly decreased by tofacitinib. Because the treated cohort was small and had just a single nonresponder, larger studies are needed to establish links between baseline CD8+ expansion and response. Compared with mice, TCR sequences shared between patients were less clear, possibly partly because of HLA diversity across the patient population. Many expanded lesional clones persisted in scalp and blood during tofacitinib treatment, which may partly explain relapse after stopping treatment.

This sequence uses TRBV10-3 and TRBJ2-3; 10 central nucleotides agree with TRBD1. This sample comprised CD4+ T cells sorted from blood, obtained at approximately week 44, from a patient treated with tofacitinib. The TCR originated in a human donor with alopecia areata. The CDR3 corresponds to CAIMGQGRDTQYF. The DNA sequence follows: TGTGCCATCATGGGACAGGGGAGGGATACGCAGTATTTT.